This TCR beta chain was obtained from a study of shared clonotypes between healthy human individuals. Produced via immunoSEQ multiplex PCR; TCRdb's table is partial and in-frame only. The profile covers some 2,000,000 clones, with around 95% appearing a single time and 0.13% taken by the ten largest. To note about this clone: Its target is unknown.

Whole-study findings and limits: Generation probabilities were higher for clonotypes shared across all four sorted-subset donors than for unshared ones. Naive CD4 clonotypes overlapped across a handful of donors at around 4.7%. The diversity represented, both genetic and in exposure history, was limited by few donors. Blood was the sole source, and tissue repertoires probably differ.

There are 17 residues in the CDR3. In germline, CDR1 is LNHDA, CDR2 SQIVND (reference sequence). V dropped 5 bases and J dropped 1; count of bases not matched to a gene: 9. This rearrangement joins TRBV19 to TRBJ2-2, with 8 bases fitting TRBD1. Material: naive CD4+ T cells sorted from blood. Subset specified: CD45RA+ positively selected. The clonotype was recovered from a man aged 18-30 years in good health. The CDR3 spells CASSPGQGRVNTGELFF. CDR3 DNA: TGTGCCAGTAGTCCAGGACAGGGCCGCGTGAACACCGGGGAGCTGTTTTTT.